This T cell receptor (beta chain) was profiled in a study of CD8+ T cells in alopecia areata. The CDR3 length is 13 residues. Per the germline V gene, CDR1 is LNHNV and CDR2 is YYDKDF (reference sequence). Trimming took off 3 bases at V and 4 bases at J, with 8 bases between the two ends. This clone was counted a few times. Extracted RNA was reverse transcribed, and the resulting cDNA served as sequencing template. The data were produced by immunoSEQ multiplex PCR, yet TCRdb's version contains in-frame clones alone and is incomplete. The table records about 110,000 clones, almost 60% of them present only once.

This clonotype was obtained from a human donor in good health. The sample was CD8+ T cells sorted from blood. The V and J genes are TRBV15 and TRBJ2-3; no clear D. The CDR3, as DNA: TGTGCCACCAGCAGCCTTTCTTCAGATACGCAGTATTTT. It codes for CATSSLSSDTQYF.